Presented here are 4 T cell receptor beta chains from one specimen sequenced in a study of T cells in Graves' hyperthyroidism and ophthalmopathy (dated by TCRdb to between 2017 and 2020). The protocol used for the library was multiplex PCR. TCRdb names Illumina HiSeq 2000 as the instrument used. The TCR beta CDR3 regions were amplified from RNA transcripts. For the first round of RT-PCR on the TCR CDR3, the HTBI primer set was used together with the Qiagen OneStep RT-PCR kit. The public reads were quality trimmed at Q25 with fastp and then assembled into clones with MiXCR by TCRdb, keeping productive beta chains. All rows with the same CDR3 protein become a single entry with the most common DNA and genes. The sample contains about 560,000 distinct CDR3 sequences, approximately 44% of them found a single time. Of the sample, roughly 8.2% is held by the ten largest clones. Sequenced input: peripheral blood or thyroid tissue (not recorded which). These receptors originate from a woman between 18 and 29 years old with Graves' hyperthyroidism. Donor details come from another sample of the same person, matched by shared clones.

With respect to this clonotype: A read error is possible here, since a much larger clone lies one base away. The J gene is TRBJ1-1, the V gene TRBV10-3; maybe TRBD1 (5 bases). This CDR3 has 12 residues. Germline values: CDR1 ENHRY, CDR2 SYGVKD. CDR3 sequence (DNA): TGTGCCCTCAGTGAACGAGGGGCTGAAGCTTTCTTT. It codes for CALSERGAEAFF.

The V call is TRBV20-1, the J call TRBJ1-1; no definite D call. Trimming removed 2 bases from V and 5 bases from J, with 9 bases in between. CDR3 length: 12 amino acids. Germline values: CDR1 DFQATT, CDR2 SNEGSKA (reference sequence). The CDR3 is CSARPSGTEAFF. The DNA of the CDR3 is TGCAGTGCTAGACCTTCTGGGACTGAAGCTTTCTTT.

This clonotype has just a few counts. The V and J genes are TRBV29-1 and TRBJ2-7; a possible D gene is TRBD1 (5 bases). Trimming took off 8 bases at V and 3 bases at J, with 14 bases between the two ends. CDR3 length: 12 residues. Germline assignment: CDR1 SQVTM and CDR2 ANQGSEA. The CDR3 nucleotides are TGCAGCTTAGGGCAGGGAAGCTACGAGCAGTACTTC. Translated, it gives CSLGQGSYEQYF.

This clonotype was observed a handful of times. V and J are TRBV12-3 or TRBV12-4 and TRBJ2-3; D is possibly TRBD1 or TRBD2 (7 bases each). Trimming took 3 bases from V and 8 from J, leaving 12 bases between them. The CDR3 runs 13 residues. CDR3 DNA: TGTGCCAGCAGTTTCCAGGGGGAGGGTACGCAGTATTTT. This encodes CASSFQGEGTQYF.